The following is a T cell receptor beta chain sequence with its context. This clone has more than one count but fewer than ten. The antigen it recognizes is unknown. Base qualities were left out, and no much larger clone turns up one base away. These data come from a study of cytomegalovirus exposure and HLA in healthy donors (dated by TCRdb to about 2017). Study-wide context: An earlier analysis of approximately 600 of the donors reported approximately 270 Gb of sequence data and 117 million unique TCR beta sequences from some 180 million T cells. A handful of DR-DQ haplotypes were handled as single units for association and clustering because linkage in the cohort was strong. HLA typing included class I and class II loci at four-digit resolution. A later analysis re-analyzed previously published TCR beta repertoires from hundreds of donors and added high-resolution HLA genotyping to study TCR occurrence patterns. Approximately 310 gigabases of sequencing data and tens of millions of unique TCR sequences were included in an early release covering 500 to 750 HLA-typed donors. Every repertoire in the discovery cohort had been generated on one and the same sequencing platform. A later genetic analysis took genome-wide SNP genotypes for about three fifths of the 666 donors and used that subset as a discovery cohort. Of the approximately 400 genotyped donors, roughly 85% fell in the genetic ancestry cluster associated with self-reported Caucasian donors. Across around 400 genotyped donors of the cohort, an average of about 240,000 unique TCR beta nucleotide sequences per donor were sequenced, and 15% to 20% of those sequences were non-productive. Besides the first cohort of approximately 710 subjects, a separate validation cohort made up of roughly 120 different subjects was used. Donor age, sex, ethnicity and CMV serostatus were compiled together with the repertoire data. The study aimed to test whether cataloging public T cell receptors could reveal signatures of past pathogen exposure. Using immunosequencing, the study profiled T cell repertoires from roughly 650 subjects and related those repertoires to cytomegalovirus serostatus. The later analysis used no new phenotypic data to find candidate immune exposures, relying instead on TCR beta sequences and their occurrence across donors. The number of typed donors differed by locus: about 629-640 for A, B, C, DRB1 and DQB1; 500 to 550 for DQA1; 600 to 610 for DPA1; and 400 to 480 for DPB1. An earlier analysis of about 620 of the donors applied high-throughput TCR beta sequencing to assess whether each TCR beta V gene segment acted as functional or pseudogenic. To predict cytomegalovirus infection status, the study combined high-throughput TCR immunosequencing, statistical association of individual TCRs with disease status, and machine learning.

The protocol used for the library was the immunoSEQ multiplex PCR assay. The multiplex PCR relied on a mix of 60 forward primers for TCR Vbeta segments and 13 reverse primers for TCR Jbeta segments. The CDR3 region of rearranged TCR beta genes was amplified from genomic DNA with a multiplex PCR assay. On the Illumina HiSeq System, the amplified TCR beta libraries were sequenced as 87-base-pair reads. As for the original processing: A later analysis tallied some 79 million unique TCR beta chains across the roughly 610 repertoires, and around 10 million of those chains were shared by two or more donors. A nearest-neighbor algorithm error-corrected the raw reads and collapsed the reads into unique sequences, merging closely related sequences to remove PCR and sequencing errors. Alignment of CDR3 sequences to IMGT reference sequences was used to assign V, D and J gene segments. For a sequence to be retained, a match of at least six nucleotides was required to both a V gene segment and a J gene segment. Rearrangements were called productive when the CDR3 lacked stop codons and stayed in frame with V and J; all others were non-productive. Following IMGT convention, CDR3 was defined as the stretch from the second conserved V-encoded cysteine to the conserved J-encoded phenylalanine. The earlier analysis of 587 of the donors excluded any sequence lacking an unambiguous match to a single V gene segment. An earlier analysis of a few hundred of the donors called V segments functional above 56.7% productive rearrangements and segregating when the between-donor standard deviation exceeded 5%. To diagnose cytomegalovirus status from the catalog of TCR beta chain sequences, a statistical classification framework was built. In a later analysis, TCR nucleotide sequences were compared against IMGT/GENE-DB human TR gene sequences so that V and J genes could be assigned. The TCRdist pipeline was used in a later analysis to assign CDR3 sequences and most-parsimonious VDJ recombination scenarios. In a later analysis, each TCR beta chain was defined by its CDR3 amino acid sequence together with its V-gene family, and reads lacking a unique V-gene family were excluded. As a way to deal with suspected cross-contamination and a sequencing artifact, a later analysis dropped hundreds of nucleotide sequences that were highly shared and had low generation probability. For each public chain, a later analysis derived a clonal expansion index from normalized ranks of inferred template counts within each repertoire. A later analysis computed generation probabilities with a VDJ recombination model fitted to out-of-frame rearrangements, and checked the results against IGoR. Hypergeometric tests were used in a later analysis to score TCR-TCR, TCR-HLA and TCR-CMV co-occurrence, with a repertoire-size bias correction applied to the TCR pairs. A later analysis estimated false discovery rates by permuting HLA or CMV assignments 20 times. In a later analysis, co-occurring TCRs were grouped using DBSCAN, and TCRdist sequence similarity was added for clustering within HLA-allele-positive subsets. For co-occurrence clustering, repertoires with fewer than 30,000 or more than 120,000 public chains were excluded, along with roughly 5 repertoires with anomalous nucleotide sharing. The table comes from immuneACCESS by way of TCRdb, which keeps in-frame sequences with V and J called. Part of the clones is missing from these tables; in studies checked, under half for an unresolved V gene and the rest for unknown reasons. Clonal size and the V and J genes are those of that table, whereas D and trimming came from the DNA. This sample has over 90,000 clones in its table, and approximately 75% of those were observed once. The ten largest make up around 3.2% of the sample.

In total, roughly 670 healthy bone marrow donors made up the cohort. At the time of sampling, all cohort members were nominally healthy, though unrecorded immune exposures were likely present. The donor tested CMV seropositive, placing the donor among the approximately 290 seropositive members of the cohort. A peripheral blood sample was provided by each donor, and peripheral blood mononuclear cells were used for TCR beta sequencing. Genomic DNA extraction from the blood cell samples was performed with the Qiagen DNeasy Blood Extraction Kit. The germline V gene sets CDR1 to ENHRY and CDR2 to SYGVKD. The CDR3, from cysteine to phenylalanine, totals 13 residues. The CDR3 DNA has 39 bases and is translated from base 1. For this chain, trimming is 10 bases at the V end and 5 bases at the J end, and the number of junction bases without a gene match is 8. Overall study outcomes, separate from this receptor: This cohort had only TCR beta chains sequenced, and the lack of alpha or paired-chain data limited which features could be detected. Across donors, most TCR sequences were observed very rarely, whereas some public TCRs were present in many individuals. A later analysis found that most CMV-associated TCR beta chains appeared HLA-restricted, with HLA associations seemingly driven largely by CMV exposure. Presence/absence analyses assumed roughly uniform sequencing depth across donors, an assumption that may not hold. A further reported finding was that TCR beta sequences accurately predicted the HLA-A and HLA-B alleles for most subjects in the first cohort. According to a later analysis, parvovirus B19, influenza, CMV and Epstein-Barr virus appeared linked to several top co-occurrence clusters. Some IMGT-functional V segments, including TRBV6-2 and TRBV6-3, could not be told apart with the 87-base-pair reads, so those segments were excluded. Linkage disequilibrium might explain the correlated functional status among segregating V segments, but an unknown experimental factor could not be excluded. In vitro tests confirmed that a few of the cytomegalovirus-associated TCR beta chains recognize cytomegalovirus antigens. In both the original and validation cohorts, the classifier was reported to diagnose cytomegalovirus status with high specificity and sensitivity. The study gave a list of about 160 TCR beta chains associated with cytomegalovirus. HLA typing was unavailable for some donors at each locus, so association tests used only the typed subset. A later analysis found that TCR association rates varied across HLA loci, with DRB1 alleles showing the most associated TCRs and HLA-C alleles the fewest. Compared with equally common non-associated chains, HLA-associated TCR beta chains in a later analysis were more clonally expanded and had lower generation probabilities. In a later genetic analysis, fewer N-insertions in productive TCRs were reported among donors in an Asian-associated ancestry cluster than the roughly 700-donor mean. V-gene and J-gene trimming of TCR beta chains was associated with a missense DCLRE1C variant in a later genetic analysis, and the association was replicated in an independent cohort. The earlier analysis of approximately 590 of the donors excluded some 15 rarely observed V segments, including chromosome 9 orphons, because counts were too low. It was suggested by the authors that the approach could potentially be generalized to other disease states and immunological phenotypes. At a false discovery rate of 0.05, a later analysis linked about 16,000 TCR beta sequences to specific HLA alleles. When HLA alleles, especially DR and DQ, strongly co-occurred, TCR associations were difficult to assign to individual alleles. The sequencing pipeline was judged likely to have produced a cluster of highly shared sequence variants as a technical artifact. An earlier analysis of some 560 of the donors showed that most TCR beta V segments appeared in productive rearrangements either about 87% or about 30% of the time, which broadly matched IMGT annotations. CMV serostatus was the only immune exposure information available for the cohort.

Recombination joined TRBV10-3 with TRBJ2-7; 10 central bases correspond to TRBD1. The clonotype comes from a female donor in good health and CMV-seropositive. Specimen: PBMCs. The DNA sequence is TGTGCCACCCGGGGGGACAGGGGCCACGAGCAGTACTTC. Translation gives CATRGDRGHEQYF.